This TCR beta chain was identified during a study of blood T cell repertoires in COVID-19. Study context: Donors in the United States, Italy and Spain gave samples during acute or convalescent COVID-19. The analysed material was cDNA or gDNA that came from T cells, B-cell-depleted T cells, or PBMCs.

V lost 8 bases to trimming and J lost 2 bases, with 11 bases between them. Germline CDR1 reads MRHNA; CDR2 reads SNTAGT. This CDR3 contains 13 residues. This clone was counted many times. As handled by the study authors: Amplifying reference gene primers gave estimates of nucleated cell counts. Profiling relied on immunoSEQ multiplex PCR, and the TCRdb table lists in-frame clones only, not all of them. V, J and clone size derive from that table, while D and trimming were established from the DNA sequence. The table records approximately 210,000 clones, about 90% of them present only once. The V call is TRBV6-4, the J call TRBJ2-3, with D possibly TRBD1 on 5 matching bases. Material: peripheral blood. The sequence came from a man in his late teens or twenties with active or convalescent COVID-19. The CDR3 spells CASADRDTDTQYF. Written as DNA, the CDR3 is TGTGCCAGCGCCGACAGAGACACAGATACGCAGTATTTT.